One sample yielded the 14 T cell receptor beta chains listed below, sequenced in a study of cytomegalovirus exposure and HLA in healthy donors. PCR primers comprised 60 Vbeta and 13 Jbeta primers. Method: immunoSEQ multiplex PCR; TCRdb's copy keeps in-frame clones and lacks some. The sample lists 150,000 to 200,000 clones, about 65% seen once, with roughly 4.1% in the top ten. The source material was PBMCs. The source is a woman younger than 30 in good health and CMV-seropositive.

The chain uses TRBV19 and TRBJ1-2; the D gene is possibly TRBD1 (6 bases). This CDR3 has 12 residues. With 7 bases removed from V and 10 bases from J, the gap between germline ends came to 16 bases. Germline CDR1 and CDR2: LNHDA and SQIVND (reference sequence). The CDR3 protein is CASKSGDAPYTF. CDR3 bases: TGTGCCAGTAAATCAGGGGACGCCCCCTACACCTTC. Based on the CDR3 plus reference TRBV19 and TRBJ1-2, the full variable domain is DGGITQSPKYLFRKEGQNVTLSCEQNLNHDAMYWYRQDPGQGLRLIYYSQIVNDFQKGDIAEGYSVSREKKESFPLTVTSAQKNPTAFYLCASKSGDAPYTFGSGTRLTVV.

The chain couples TRBV27 to TRBJ1-6; D not resolved. With 3 bases removed from V and 6 bases from J, the gap between germline ends came to 9 bases. Germline V gene sequence: CDR1 MNHEY, CDR2 SMNVEV (reference sequence). CDR3 length equals 14 residues. The CDR3 region is CASSLGGSNSPLHF. The CDR3 bases are TGTGCCAGCAGTTTGGGAGGGAGTAATTCACCCCTCCACTTT.

V and J are TRBV5-6 and TRBJ1-1; D ambiguous. The V and J ends lost 10 bases and 4 bases respectively, with 17 bases between them. In germline, CDR1 is SGHDT, CDR2 YYEEEE. This CDR3 is built from 13 residues. In DNA, the CDR3 is TGTGCCTCTCGGGCGGGTTCAAGCACTGAAGCTTTCTTT. Amino acid sequence: CASRAGSSTEAFF.

About this clone itself: At one of its ends the junction is not consistent with the germline gene, which may arise from a read error. V gene TRBV5-1 combines with J gene TRBJ2-7; 8 bases align to TRBD1. This CDR3 has 13 residues. Per the germline V gene, CDR1 is SGHRS and CDR2 is YFSETQ. The CDR3 sequence: CAGTRGQDPHRSF. CDR3 nucleotides: TGCGCCGGGACCCGGGGACAGGATCCCCACCGGTCCTTC.

CDR3 sequence (DNA): TGTGCCACCGGGACAGGGAACACTGAAGCTTTCTTT. Its translation is CATGTGNTEAFF. The V call is TRBV7-9, the J call TRBJ1-1, with 8 bases fitting TRBD1. From germline, CDR1 is SEHNR and CDR2 FQNEAQ (reference sequence). CDR3 length: 12 residues. Trimming cost V 10 bases and J 1 base; bases outside gene matches: 2.

This clone was recorded a few times. The chain couples TRBV19 to TRBJ2-2; 7 nucleotides line up with TRBD2. The CDR3 consists of 13 residues. V lost 8 bases and J lost 1; bases outside the gene matches: 1. Germline loops: CDR1 LNHDA, CDR2 SQIVND (reference sequence). The CDR3 sequence: CASSSGNTGELFF. CDR3 DNA: TGTGCCAGTTCTAGCGGGAACACCGGGGAGCTGTTTTTT.

The V gene is TRBV5-1, the J gene TRBJ1-4, with D possibly matching TRBD1 (6 bases). The CDR3 contains 15 residues. V shed 2 bases and J shed 5 bases, with 13 bases lying between them. The germline CDR1 and CDR2 sequences are SGHRS and YFSETQ. The CDR3 nucleotides are TGCGCCAGCAGCTTCTTGGGGGCCGGGAATGAAAAACTGTTTTTT. It encodes CASSFLGAGNEKLFF.

V gene TRBV18 combines with J gene TRBJ1-2; no clear D. Germline-derived CDR1 and CDR2 are KGHSH and LQKENI. The V end was cut by 1 base, the J end by 8 bases, with 11 bases between. The CDR3 is 13 amino acids. CDR3 sequence reads: CASSPRGGPGYTF. Here the CDR3 DNA reads TGTGCCAGCTCACCACGCGGAGGGCCCGGCTACACCTTC.

This sequence joins TRBV19 and TRBJ1-2; D is undetermined. V was pared by 7 bases and J by 3 bases, with 18 bases between. CDR3 length: 15 amino acids. Per the germline V gene, CDR1 is LNHDA and CDR2 is SQIVND (reference sequence). The CDR3 loop reads CASTNRVDWDYGYTF. CDR3 DNA: TGTGCCAGTACCAACCGGGTCGACTGGGACTATGGCTACACCTTC.

This rearrangement joins TRBV29-1 to TRBJ1-1, with 7 bases that match TRBD1. The J segment lost 0 bases and the V segment lost 5 bases, leaving 9 bases of the junction unmatched. CDR3 length: 15 residues. CDR1 and CDR2 from the germline V gene are SQVTM and ANQGSEA. The CDR3 region has the DNA TGCAGCGTTAAATTGGACAGGCTCATGAACACTGAAGCTTTCTTT. Protein product: CSVKLDRLMNTEAFF.

The genes are TRBV28 and TRBJ2-7, with 9 bases matching TRBD1. Losses at the gene ends were 5 bases for V and 3 bases for J; bases not matched to a gene: 8. CDR3 size: 15 residues. The germline gives CDR1 MDHEN, CDR2 SYDVKM. In DNA form, the CDR3 reads TGTGCCAGCAGTCCACCGGGACAGGGTGGCTACGAGCAGTACTTC. Protein: CASSPPGQGGYEQYF.

This chain connects TRBV9 to TRBJ2-2; 8 nucleotides line up with TRBD2. V lost 3 bases and J lost 0; bases outside the gene matches: 4. The V gene's germline CDR1 is SGDLS and CDR2 YYNGEE. The CDR3 runs 16 residues. The CDR3 reads CASSDFSGANTGELFF. CDR3 DNA: TGTGCCAGCAGCGACTTTAGCGGGGCGAACACCGGGGAGCTGTTTTTT. The variable domain in full, with the rest retrieved from reference TRBV9 and TRBJ2-2, is DSGVTQTPKHLITATGQRVTLRCSPRSGDLSVYWYQQSLDQGLQFLIQYYNGEERAKGNILERFSAQQFPDLHSELNLSSLELGDSALYFCASSDFSGANTGELFFGEGSRLTVL.

This clone was detected once. This chain joins TRBV10-3 and TRBJ1-1, with 9 bases that match TRBD1. Germline V gives CDR1 ENHRY, CDR2 SYGVKD. The CDR3 is 15 residues long. Trimming took 0 bases from V and 10 from J; bases not matched to a gene: 9. CDR3 residues: CAISESGQGGFGAFF. For the CDR3, the DNA is TGTGCCATCAGTGAGTCGGGACAGGGTGGTTTCGGAGCTTTCTTT.

The rearrangement uses TRBV10-3 and TRBJ2-7; 10 bases map to TRBD2. The V segment lost 2 bases and the J segment 6 bases; nucleotides outside the gene matches: 7. The CDR3 runs 15 residues. Germline-derived CDR1 and CDR2 are ENHRY and SYGVKD. CDR3 residues: CAISEKASGSGEQYF. CDR3 nucleotides: TGTGCCATCAGTGAGAAGGCTAGCGGGAGCGGCGAGCAGTACTTC.